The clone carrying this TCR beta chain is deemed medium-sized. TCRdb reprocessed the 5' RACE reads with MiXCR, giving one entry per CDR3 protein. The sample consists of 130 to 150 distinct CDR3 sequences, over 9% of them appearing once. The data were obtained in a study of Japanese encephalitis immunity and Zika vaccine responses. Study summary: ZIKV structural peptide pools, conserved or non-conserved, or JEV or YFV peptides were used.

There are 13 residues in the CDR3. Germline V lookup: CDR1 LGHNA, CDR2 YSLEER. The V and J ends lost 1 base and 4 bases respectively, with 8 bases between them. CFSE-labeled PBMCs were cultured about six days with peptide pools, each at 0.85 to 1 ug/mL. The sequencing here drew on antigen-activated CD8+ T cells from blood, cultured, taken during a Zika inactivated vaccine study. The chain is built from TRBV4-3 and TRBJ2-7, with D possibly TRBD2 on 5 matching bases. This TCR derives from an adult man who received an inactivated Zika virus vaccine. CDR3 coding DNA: TGCGCCAGCAGCCAAGCGGGGAATTACGAGCAGTACTTC. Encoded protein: CASSQAGNYEQYF.